The T cell receptor beta chain described here comes from a study of T cells in Graves' hyperthyroidism and ophthalmopathy. Study-wide points: A 13 V-J signature model discriminated ophthalmopathy versus stable hyperthyroidism. Onset of ophthalmopathy came a median approximately 6.5 months after the model predicted it.

This clonotype was detected ten times or more. Its antigen is unidentified. The germline V and J ends were trimmed by 3 bases and 0 bases, with 9 bases remaining between them. There are 14 residues in the CDR3. Hyperthyroidism was newly diagnosed in patients aged 18 to 65 (duration under 2 months). The diagnoses drew upon clinical symptoms, serum thyroxine and TRAb, thyroid ultrasound and orbital computed tomography. The source material, RNA transcripts, was used to amplify TCR beta CDR3 regions. The TCR CDR3 was amplified in a first-round RT-PCR using the HTBI primer set. TCRdb processed the multiplex PCR reads anew with MiXCR; each CDR3 protein has one entry. The sample holds hundreds of thousands of distinct CDR3 sequences; 12% to 15% are singletons and the top ten take 10%.

Sequenced material: blood. This TCR derives from a woman aged 18-35 years with Graves' hyperthyroidism. The V call is TRBV12-3 or TRBV12-4, the J call TRBJ2-7; possible D gene TRBD2, 6 bases. The DNA of the CDR3 is TGTGCCAGCAGTTTCGGGGGTCCCTCCTACGAGCAGTACTTC. Its translation is CASSFGGPSYEQYF.